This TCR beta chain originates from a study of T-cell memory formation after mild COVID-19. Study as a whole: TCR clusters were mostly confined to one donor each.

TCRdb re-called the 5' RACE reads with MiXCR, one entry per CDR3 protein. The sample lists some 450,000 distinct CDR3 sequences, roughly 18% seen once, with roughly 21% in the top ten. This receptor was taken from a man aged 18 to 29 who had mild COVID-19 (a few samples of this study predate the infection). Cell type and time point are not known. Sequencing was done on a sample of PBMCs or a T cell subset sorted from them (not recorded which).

The DNA for the CDR3 is TGTGCCAGTAGTATAGATCCCGCAGGGCATCCCCAGCATTTT. Translating gives CASSIDPAGHPQHF. The rearrangement joins TRBV19 to TRBJ1-5, with a weak D call TRBD1 (5 bases). CDR1 is LNHDA and CDR2 is SQIVND in the germline V gene (reference sequence). The CDR3 sequence is 14 residues long. V dropped 0 bases and J dropped 10 bases, with 13 bases sitting between them. The variable domain in full, completed from reference TRBV19 and TRBJ1-5, reads DGGITQSPKYLFRKEGQNVTLSCEQNLNHDAMYWYRQDPGQGLRLIYYSQIVNDFQKGDIAEGYSVSREKKESFPLTVTSAQKNPTAFYLCASSIDPAGHPQHFGDGTRLSIL.